What follows describes a single TCR beta chain. Its antigen is undetermined. Other DNA sequences in this specimen translate into the identical CDR3. These data belong to a study of shared clonotypes between healthy human individuals. Study-wide results and caveats: For sorted subsets, rarefaction showed incomplete sequencing despite large depth.

Genomic DNA of every subset was divided equally among multiple immunoSEQ plates. Measured with immunoSEQ multiplex PCR; TCRdb has only the in-frame clones, and not every one. The sample includes about 2.3 million clones, approximately 95% of them seen just once. Each donor was a Caucasian adult residing in Nashville, Tennessee. The sequenced sample was naive CD4+ T cells from PBMCs. The subset is: CD45RA+ positively selected. The receptor's source is a young man in good health. Some clones in this sample may be carry-over from other donors' samples.

The DNA for the CDR3 is TGCGCCAGCAGCCAACCAGACAGGGGCGCTGAAGCTTTCTTT. It codes for CASSQPDRGAEAFF. The gene calls are TRBV4-3 and TRBJ1-1; 8 bases fit TRBD1. After removal of 2 bases from V and 6 bases from J, the junction contained 5 bases not matched to a gene. This CDR3 is 14 amino acids long. CDR1 and CDR2 from the germline V gene are LGHNA and YSLEER.